These 27 T cell receptor beta chains share one sample of origin, sequenced in a study of neurological immune-mediated disorders (dated by TCRdb to between 2018 and 2021). Library method: 5' RACE. Sequencing was carried out with an Illumina HiSeq 2500. The raw public reads went through TCRdb reprocessing: fastp at Q25, MiXCR clone calling, in-frame beta chains kept. When rows share a CDR3 protein, they turn into one entry using the most common DNA and genes. This sample lists some 43,000 distinct CDR3 sequences; about 13% were detected once. The ten largest clones capture 9% of the sample. The intended sense of this specimen's time point label: longitudinal time-point 3. The specimen sequenced was PBMCs. All receptors come from a male donor with HTLV-1-associated myelopathy (HAM/TSP).

This clonotype was observed many times. The J gene is TRBJ2-7, the V gene TRBV5-1; 10 nucleotides match TRBD2. The V segment lost 5 bases and the J segment 9 bases; nucleotides outside the gene matches: 8. The CDR3 has 13 residues. Per germline, CDR1 SGHRS and CDR2 YFSETQ. Here the CDR3 reads CASSSTSGDRQYF. The CDR3 nucleotides are TGCGCCAGCAGTTCAACTAGCGGGGACCGGCAGTACTTC. Combining the CDR3 with reference TRBV5-1 and TRBJ2-7 gives the whole variable domain KAGVTQTPRYLIKTRGQQVTLSCSPISGHRSVSWYQQTPGQGLQFLFEYFSETQRNKGNFPGRFSGRQFSNSRSEMNVSTLELGDSALYLCASSSTSGDRQYFGPGTRLTVT.

This clonotype was recorded many times. CDR3 coding DNA: TGCAGCGTTGGAGGGAAAGGGGGAGAAAAACTGTTTTTT. This encodes CSVGGKGGEKLFF. The chain joins TRBV29-1 to TRBJ1-4; perhaps TRBD1 as D (6 bases). Germline CDR1 reads SQVTM; CDR2 reads ANQGSEA. The CDR3 runs to 13 residues. V was trimmed by 4 bases and J by 8 bases, leaving 14 bases between them.

This clonotype was recorded at least ten times. This chain links TRBV7-2 with TRBJ2-2; 9 bases line up with TRBD1. The CDR3 consists of 15 residues. The V and J ends lost 5 bases and 6 bases, in that order; junction bases with no gene match: 7. Germline lookup yields CDR1 SGHTA and CDR2 FQGNSA. This chain's CDR3 is CASSPGQGWPGELFF. The CDR3 bases are TGTGCCAGCAGCCCGGGACAGGGATGGCCCGGGGAGCTGTTTTTT. Together with reference TRBV7-2 and TRBJ2-2, the CDR3 gives the full variable domain: GAGVSQSPSNKVTEKGKDVELRCDPISGHTALYWYRQSLGQGLEFLIYFQGNSAPDKSGLPSDRFSAERTGGSVSTLTIQRTQQEDSAVYLCASSPGQGWPGELFFGEGSRLTVL.

At least ten counts were recorded for this clonotype. This chain links TRBV11-3 with TRBJ1-2; 8 bases are shared with TRBD1. The CDR3 extends over 15 amino acids. With 0 bases clipped from V and 6 bases from J, the junction kept 6 bases outside the gene matches. Germline lookup yields CDR1 SGHNT and CDR2 YENEEA. The CDR3 bases are TGTGCCAGCAGCTTAGAGCAGGGGGCGTCGAATGGCTACACCTTC. Amino acid sequence: CASSLEQGASNGYTF.

Many counts were recorded for this clonotype. This rearrangement joins TRBV7-9 to TRBJ1-5; D is ambiguous. The germline V gene has CDR1 SEHNR and CDR2 FQNEAQ (reference sequence). The CDR3 consists of 15 residues. V was clipped by 5 bases and J by 3 bases, with 14 bases between them. This chain's CDR3 is CASSLGNGYNQPQHF. The CDR3 region has the DNA TGTGCCAGCAGCCTAGGGAACGGGTACAATCAGCCCCAGCATTTT.

This clonotype was found many times. The chain links TRBV7-6 to TRBJ2-7; D is perhaps TRBD1 or TRBD2 (5 bases each). The V gene lost 5 bases and the J gene lost 4 bases, with 12 bases spanning the gap. This CDR3 contains 13 residues. Germline V gives CDR1 SGHVS, CDR2 FNYEAQ. CDR3 loop: CASSGGFGYEQYF. CDR3 bases: TGTGCCAGCAGCGGGGGATTCGGGTACGAGCAGTACTTC.

V usage is TRBV7-9 and J usage is TRBJ1-1, with TRBD1 as a possible D gene (6 bases). Trimming left V 3 bases short and J 2 bases short, with 7 bases between. Germline V gives CDR1 SEHNR, CDR2 FQNEAQ (reference sequence). The CDR3 extends over 13 amino acids. CDR3 sequence reads: CASSLDSNTEAFF. CDR3 bases: TGTGCCAGCAGCTTGGACAGCAACACTGAAGCTTTCTTT.

There are many counts of this clonotype. The J gene is TRBJ1-6, the V gene TRBV4-3; no reliable D call. CDR1 LGHNA and CDR2 YSLEER come from the germline V gene. Trimming took off 1 base at V and 9 bases at J, with 16 bases between the two ends. This CDR3 contains 16 residues. The CDR3 here is CASSQGRSETGSPLHF. Written as DNA, the CDR3 is TGCGCCAGCAGCCAAGGACGCAGTGAGACGGGTTCACCCCTCCACTTT.

This clonotype was counted many times. This sequence joins TRBV7-8 and TRBJ2-7; no reliable D call. Germline CDR1 and CDR2: SGHVS and FQNEAQ. The V end lost 0 bases, the J end lost 7 bases, and 7 bases lay between the germline ends. CDR3 length: 12 amino acids. The CDR3 nucleotides read TGTGCCAGCAGCTTAGCTCTGAAGGAGCAGTACTTC. Translated, it gives CASSLALKEQYF.

Ten or more counts support this clonotype. The chain joins TRBV20-1 to TRBJ1-2, with TRBD1 identical over 7 bases. V lost 8 bases, J lost 7 bases, and 13 bases stayed unmatched. The CDR3 loop spans 13 amino acids. CDR1 is DFQATT and CDR2 is SNEGSKA in the germline V gene (reference sequence). In DNA, the CDR3 is TGCAGTTTCCACAGGGGAGGGGTAGGTGGCTACACCTTC. It encodes CSFHRGGVGGYTF.

This clonotype was counted many times. The rearrangement uses TRBV10-3 and TRBJ2-7; no clear D. This CDR3 region has 13 residues. CDR1 is ENHRY and CDR2 is SYGVKD in the germline V gene. The V end was cut by 7 bases, the J end by 5 bases, with 15 bases between. The CDR3 reads CAINDMPGDEQYF. Here the CDR3 DNA reads TGTGCCATCAACGATATGCCTGGCGACGAGCAGTACTTC.

This clonotype was detected ten times or more. The gene calls are TRBV2 and TRBJ2-5; D is ambiguous. Germline V gives CDR1 SNHLY, CDR2 FYNNEI. Trimming removed 6 bases at V and 1 base at J, with 6 bases between. This CDR3 spans 12 amino acids. In DNA, the CDR3 is TGTGCCAGCAGGAGACTCCAAGAGACCCAGTACTTC. Its translation: CASRRLQETQYF.

In its sample, this clonotype is medium-sized. This rearrangement joins TRBV7-3 to TRBJ2-5; D perhaps matches TRBD1 (6 bases). CDR1 is SGHTA and CDR2 is FQGTGA in the germline V gene. The CDR3 spans 13 residues. Trimming cost V 5 bases and J 5 bases, with 12 bases left between them. The CDR3 bases are TGTGCCAGCAGCCTACAGGGCCGGGAGACCCAGTACTTC. Encoded protein: CASSLQGRETQYF.

This clonotype was counted ten times or more. This chain joins TRBV11-2 and TRBJ2-5; D may correspond to TRBD1 or TRBD2 (5 bases each). The V gene lost 5 bases and the J gene lost 7 bases, with 20 bases spanning the gap. The CDR3 has 15 amino acids. The V gene's germline CDR1 is SGHAT and CDR2 FQNNGV. The CDR3 protein is CASSIRESAWGTQYF. In DNA, the CDR3 is TGTGCCAGCAGCATCAGGGAGAGCGCCTGGGGGACCCAGTACTTC.

The sample holds many counts of this clonotype. This sequence joins TRBV7-9 and TRBJ1-1, with unresolved D. The CDR3 loop spans 15 amino acids. Germline loops: CDR1 SEHNR, CDR2 FQNEAQ (reference sequence). Trimming stripped 0 bases from V and 4 bases from J, with 12 bases between. CDR3 in amino acids: CASSLASHGITEAFF. CDR3 nucleotides: TGTGCCAGCAGCTTAGCGTCGCACGGCATCACTGAAGCTTTCTTT.

This clonotype was detected ten times or more. The chain combines TRBV5-6 with TRBJ2-5; 10 bases are a match to TRBD2. Germline V gives CDR1 SGHDT, CDR2 YYEEEE. Germline trimming cut 0 bases from V and 7 bases from J; bases unmatched to any gene: 12. The CDR3 has 17 residues. The CDR3 nucleotides read TGTGCCAGCAGCTTGGCCAAGTCTAGCGGGGGATTCGGGACCCAGTACTTC. This encodes CASSLAKSSGGFGTQYF.

This clonotype was counted ten times or more. The chain employs TRBV12-3 or TRBV12-4 and TRBJ2-2; a possible D gene is TRBD2 (5 bases). V was trimmed by 5 bases and J by 5 bases, leaving 12 bases between them. The CDR3 spans 14 residues. This chain's CDR3 is CASSALLGTGELFF. For the CDR3, the DNA is TGTGCCAGCAGTGCCCTACTAGGGACCGGGGAGCTGTTTTTT.

This clonotype was detected ten times or more. The chain links TRBV5-1 to TRBJ2-7, with D possibly being TRBD1 or TRBD2 (5 bases each). The V end lost 2 bases, the J end lost 0 bases, and 6 bases lay between the germline ends. The CDR3 has 13 residues. Germline assignment: CDR1 SGHRS and CDR2 YFSETQ. This chain's CDR3 is CASSFGTSYEQYF. Here the CDR3 DNA reads TGCGCCAGCAGCTTCGGGACCTCCTACGAGCAGTACTTC.

Relative to its sample, this clonotype is medium-sized (0.01 to 0.1%). The chain is built from TRBV5-1 and TRBJ2-3, with 10 bases fitting TRBD1. Trimming cost V 6 bases and J 4 bases; bases outside gene matches: 11. The germline V gene has CDR1 SGHRS and CDR2 YFSETQ. The CDR3 is 16 residues long. CDR3 nucleotides: TGCGCCAGCACCTCACTGACAGGGGGCGGGGCAGATACGCAGTATTTT. It codes for CASTSLTGGGADTQYF.

This clonotype was seen at least ten times. V is TRBV5-1 and J is TRBJ1-5; no clear D. This CDR3 has 13 amino acids. Germline V CDR1 and CDR2: SGHRS, YFSETQ. V was trimmed by 0 bases and J by 3 bases, leaving 4 bases between them. The DNA of the CDR3 is TGCGCCAGCAGCTTGGTCCCCAATCAGCCCCAGCATTTT. Protein sequence: CASSLVPNQPQHF.

This clonotype has ten or more counts. The rearrangement links TRBV5-1 to TRBJ2-5, with a possible D match to TRBD2 (5 bases). From germline, CDR1 is SGHRS and CDR2 YFSETQ. With 5 bases removed from V and 2 bases from J, the gap between germline ends came to 10 bases. CDR3 length: 13 residues. The CDR3 DNA sequence: TGCGCCAGCAGGCCGGGATCTCAAGAGACCCAGTACTTC. This codes for CASRPGSQETQYF.

The chain uses TRBV5-4 and TRBJ2-3; TRBD2 aligns across 14 bases. The V gene end was trimmed by 4 bases and the J gene end by 6 bases; junction bases not matched to a gene: 7. Per germline, CDR1 SGHNT and CDR2 YYREEE (reference sequence). The CDR3 has 16 residues. CDR3 residues: CASSRLAGGKRDTQYF. The DNA of the CDR3 is TGTGCCAGCAGCCGACTAGCGGGGGGGAAAAGGGATACGCAGTATTTT.

This clonotype was counted many times. This chain uses TRBV4-1 with TRBJ2-7; 12 bases are a match to TRBD1. CDR1 is MGHRA and CDR2 is YSYEKL in the germline V gene. Trimming at V came to 1 base and at J to 2 bases, leaving 6 bases not matched to a gene. The CDR3 sequence is 17 residues long. The CDR3 loop reads CASSQVPGTGGPYEQYF. The CDR3 DNA reads as TGCGCCAGCAGCCAAGTCCCCGGGACAGGGGGCCCCTACGAGCAGTACTTC.

A remark on this clonotype: This could be a read error, since a much larger clone is one nucleotide away. The gene calls are TRBV5-7 and TRBJ2-7, with unresolved D. TRBV5-7 is assigned to the ORF class and has an uncertain function. The CDR3 has 14 residues. Trimming took off 4 bases at V and 0 bases at J, with 11 bases between the two ends. Here the CDR3 DNA reads TGTGCCAGCAGCGGGAAGGGAACCTCCTACGAGCAGTACTTC. This gives the protein CASSGKGTSYEQYF.

About this clonotype: One end of the junction is discordant with germline, which a read error may explain. The V gene is TRBV7-2, the J gene TRBJ2-1, with D hard to call. Germline-derived CDR1 and CDR2 are SGHTA and FQGNSA. The CDR3 totals 13 residues. CDR3 nucleotide sequence: TGTGCCAGTAGCTTAGAGAAGTGGGATGAGCAGTTCTTC. It translates to CASSLEKWDEQFF.

This clonotype occurred many times. The chain joins TRBV28 to TRBJ2-1, with TRBD2 identical over 12 bases. CDR1 and CDR2 from the germline V gene are MDHEN and SYDVKM. V shed 5 bases, J shed 0 bases, and the junction held 2 bases outside the gene matches. CDR3 length: 16 amino acids. Here the CDR3 reads CASSGLAGSSYNEQFF. CDR3 nucleotides: TGTGCCAGCAGTGGACTAGCGGGGAGCTCCTACAATGAGCAGTTCTTC.

V usage is TRBV20-1 and J usage is TRBJ2-5, with 12 positions matching TRBD2. The CDR3 extends over 14 amino acids. The germline gives CDR1 DFQATT, CDR2 SNEGSKA (reference sequence). After removal of 6 bases from V and 1 base from J, the junction contained 3 bases not matched to a gene. CDR3 sequence: CSARLAGAQETQYF. As DNA, the CDR3 is TGCAGTGCCAGACTAGCGGGGGCCCAAGAGACCCAGTACTTC.